Listed here are 4 T cell receptor beta chains from one sample, sequenced in a study of cytomegalovirus exposure and HLA in healthy donors. Measured with immunoSEQ multiplex PCR; TCRdb has only the in-frame clones, and not every one. The top ten hold 2.5% to 3.5% of the sample, which has some 83,000 clones, less than 95% seen once. Specimen: PBMCs. The receptor set was obtained from a woman aged 18 to 35 in good health and CMV-seropositive.

This chain links TRBV4-1 with TRBJ2-7; 8 nucleotides line up with TRBD2. This CDR3 has 15 residues. Germline V lookup: CDR1 MGHRA, CDR2 YSYEKL. Unmatched junction bases numbered 4, after V lost 3 bases and J lost 0 bases. In nucleotides, the CDR3 is TGCGCCAGCAGCCAGACTAGCGTTAGCTCCTACGAGCAGTACTTC. Protein: CASSQTSVSSYEQYF.

This chain connects TRBV28 to TRBJ2-1, with 9 bases fitting TRBD1. The CDR3 covers 15 residues. The germline V gene has CDR1 MDHEN and CDR2 SYDVKM. The junction had 10 bases not matched to a gene; V was cut back by 4 bases and J by 9 bases. The CDR3 DNA reads TGTGCCAGCAGTTCCCCGGGACAGGGAGGATTTGAGCAGTTCTTC. Amino acids: CASSSPGQGGFEQFF.

The rearrangement joins TRBV4-2 to TRBJ2-2; D is undetermined. V lost 0 bases to trimming and J lost 4 bases, with 15 bases between them. The CDR3 runs 17 residues. CDR1 LGHNA and CDR2 YNFKEQ come from the germline V gene. This CDR3 is CASSQDLGYVGTGELFF. The CDR3 DNA sequence: TGTGCCAGCAGCCAAGATCTAGGATACGTCGGCACCGGGGAGCTGTTTTTT.

J is TRBJ2-4 and V is TRBV7-9; TRBD2 aligns across 11 bases. Unmatched junction bases numbered 6, after V lost 1 base and J lost 7 bases. Germline CDR1 is SEHNR and CDR2 is FQNEAQ (reference sequence). CDR3 size: 16 residues. The CDR3 spells CASSLELLAGVNIQYF. The CDR3 DNA is TGTGCCAGCAGCTTAGAATTACTAGCGGGAGTGAACATTCAGTACTTC.